Following are 8 T cell receptor beta chains from one sample sequenced in a study of T-cell memory formation after mild COVID-19. TCRdb reanalysed the 5' RACE reads using MiXCR and keeps one entry per CDR3 protein. The repertoire holds 45,000 to 65,000 distinct CDR3 sequences, with approximately 9% as singletons. Sequenced: PBMCs or a T cell subset sorted from them (not recorded which). These receptors originate from an adult woman who had mild COVID-19 (a few samples of this study predate the infection). Cell type and time point are not known.

This clonotype was detected many times. This sequence joins TRBV9 and TRBJ2-3; D not resolved. The CDR3 sequence is 14 residues long. V was cut by 0 bases and J by 8 bases, with 13 bases left in between. Per the germline V gene, CDR1 is SGDLS and CDR2 is YYNGEE. This chain's CDR3 is CASSVGWAIGTQYF. The DNA of the CDR3 is TGTGCCAGCAGCGTAGGGTGGGCGATCGGTACGCAGTATTTT.

In its sample, this clonotype ranks as medium-sized (0.01 to 0.1%). In DNA, the CDR3 is TGTGCCTGGAATGTAGGGGTCGATGAGCAGTTCTTC. Protein sequence: CAWNVGVDEQFF. This chain uses TRBV30 with TRBJ2-1; D is possibly TRBD1 (5 bases). The CDR3 runs to 12 residues. With 4 bases removed from V and 8 bases from J, the gap between germline ends came to 12 bases. Germline values: CDR1 GTSNPN, CDR2 SVGIG (reference sequence).

This clonotype was seen a handful of times. The chain employs TRBV7-7 and TRBJ2-2; 10 bases map to TRBD1. Trimming removed 4 bases from V and 6 bases from J; junction bases left unmatched: 2. Per the germline V gene, CDR1 is SSHAT and CDR2 is FNYEAQ (reference sequence). CDR3 length: 14 amino acids. CDR3 DNA: TGTGCCAGCAGCTCCGGGACAGGGGCCGGGGAGCTGTTTTTT. It codes for CASSSGTGAGELFF.

The V and J genes are TRBV7-9 and TRBJ1-5; tentatively, D is TRBD1 (5 bases). V shed 4 bases and J shed 2 bases, with 12 bases lying between them. Germline V CDR1 and CDR2: SEHNR, FQNEAQ (reference sequence). There are 15 residues in the CDR3. CDR3 loop: CASSSDSRGNQPQHF. DNA of the CDR3: TGTGCCAGCAGCTCCGATTCCAGGGGCAATCAGCCCCAGCATTTT.

This sequence joins TRBV18 and TRBJ2-1; D is possibly TRBD2 (5 bases). From germline, CDR1 is KGHSH and CDR2 LQKENI. CDR3 length: 18 amino acids. The V end was cut by 6 bases, the J end by 2 bases, with 23 bases between. The CDR3 protein is CASSELATGMNAYNEQFF. CDR3 nucleotide sequence: TGTGCCAGCTCGGAGCTTGCTACGGGGATGAACGCCTACAATGAGCAGTTCTTC.

This chain connects TRBV6-5 to TRBJ1-1, with a weak D call TRBD1 (5 bases). CDR1 is MNHEY, CDR2 SVGAGI, per germline. This CDR3 contains 14 residues. Trimming removed 0 bases from V and 4 bases from J, with 9 bases in between. The CDR3 protein is CASSYSSGITEAFF. As DNA, the CDR3 is TGTGCCAGCAGTTACTCCTCAGGGATCACTGAAGCTTTCTTT.

A few counts support this clonotype. The chain carries TRBV5-8 and TRBJ1-2; 7 nucleotides align to TRBD1. CDR3 length: 15 amino acids. In germline, CDR1 is SGHTS, CDR2 YDEGEE. Trimming cost V 6 bases and J 0 bases; bases outside gene matches: 8. The chain's CDR3 is CASIHRGQANYGYTF. CDR3 sequence (DNA): TGTGCCAGCATTCATCGTGGACAGGCTAACTATGGCTACACCTTC.

This clonotype has ten or more counts. The chain has TRBV10-3 and TRBJ2-2; D is possibly TRBD2 (6 bases). CDR1 ENHRY and CDR2 SYGVKD come from the germline V gene. Trimming pared 4 bases from V and 0 bases from J, leaving 12 bases between. The CDR3 loop spans 16 amino acids. The CDR3 DNA is TGTGCCATCAGTGCCCTCGGGACTTCGAACACCGGGGAGCTGTTTTTT. It yields the protein CAISALGTSNTGELFF.